The present T cell receptor beta chain was sequenced within a study of CD4 T cells in relation to SARS-CoV-2 and coronaviruses. The wider study: After about nine days of antigen culture, PBMC TCR beta CDR3s were sequenced. The HLA restriction of the shared crossreactive spike epitopes was mapped.

CD4+ T cells from unexposed donors were obtained before the COVID-19 pandemic (2011-2018). The cells were cultured for about ten days before CD4+ T cells were isolated. Testing used SARS-CoV-2 S/N and four cold-coronavirus spikes on unexposed-donor CD4+ T cells, cells permitting. Whole-study results and caveats: Crossreactive clones expanded significantly less to SARS-CoV-2 than monoreactive clones.

This clone was observed a few times. The antigen remains unidentified. TCRdb's copy holds only in-frame clones and misses some; the assay was immunoSEQ multiplex PCR. This sample has 20,000 to 25,000 clones; around 74% occur once, and the top ten carry around 12%. Specimen: CD4+ T cells from PBMCs, cultured in vitro. The receptor's source is a human donor in good health.

The CDR3: CASSFGGVDTEAFF. For the CDR3, the DNA is TGTGCCAGCAGCTTCGGGGGGGTAGACACTGAAGCTTTCTTT. This chain joins TRBV11-3 and TRBJ1-1; tentatively, D is TRBD1 (5 bases). V lost 3 bases and J lost 3, with 11 bases in between. Per the germline V gene, CDR1 is SGHNT and CDR2 is YENEEA. CDR3 length equals 14 residues.